The sequence of this T cell receptor beta chain was determined in a study of cytomegalovirus exposure and HLA in healthy donors. With 60 Vbeta and 13 Jbeta primers, the PCR was carried out. TCRdb's copy holds only in-frame clones and misses some; the assay was immunoSEQ multiplex PCR. This sample has 50,000 or so clones, with about 70% found just once. The germline gives CDR1 SGHTA, CDR2 FQGNSA. The CDR3 length is 16 residues. This clone was counted between two and nine times. The chain is built from TRBV7-2 and TRBJ2-5; 12 positions match TRBD2. The end of the DNA is better explained by TRBJ2-7, so the J call may be wrong. This sequence was found in a young man in good health and CMV-seronegative. The specimen was PBMCs. CDR3 region: CASSWNLAGGPYEQYF. The CDR3 DNA is TGTGCCAGCAGCTGGAATCTAGCGGGAGGGCCCTACGAGCAGTACTTC.